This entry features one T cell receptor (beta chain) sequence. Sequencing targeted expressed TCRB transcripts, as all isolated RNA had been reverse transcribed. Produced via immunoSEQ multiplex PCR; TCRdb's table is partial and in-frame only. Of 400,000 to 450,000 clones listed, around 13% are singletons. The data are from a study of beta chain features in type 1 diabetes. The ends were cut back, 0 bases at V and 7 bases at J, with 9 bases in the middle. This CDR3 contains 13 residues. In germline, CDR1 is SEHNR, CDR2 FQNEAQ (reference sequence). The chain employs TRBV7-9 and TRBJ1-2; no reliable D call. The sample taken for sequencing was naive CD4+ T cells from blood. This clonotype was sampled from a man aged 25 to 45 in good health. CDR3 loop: CASSLAGQIGYTF. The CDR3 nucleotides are TGTGCCAGCAGCTTAGCAGGGCAGATTGGCTACACCTTC.